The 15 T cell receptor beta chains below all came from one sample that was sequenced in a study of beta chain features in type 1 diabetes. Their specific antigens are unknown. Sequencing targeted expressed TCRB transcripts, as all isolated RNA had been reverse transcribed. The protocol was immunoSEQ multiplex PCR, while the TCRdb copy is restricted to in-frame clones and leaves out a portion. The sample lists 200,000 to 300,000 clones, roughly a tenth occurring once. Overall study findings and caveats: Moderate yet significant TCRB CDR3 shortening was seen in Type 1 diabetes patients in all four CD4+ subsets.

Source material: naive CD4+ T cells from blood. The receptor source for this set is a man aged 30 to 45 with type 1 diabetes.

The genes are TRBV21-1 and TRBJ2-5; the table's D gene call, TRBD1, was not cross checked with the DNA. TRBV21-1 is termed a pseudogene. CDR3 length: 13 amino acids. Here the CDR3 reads CASSRQGAETQYF. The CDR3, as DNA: TGTGCCAGCAGCCGCCAGGGGGCAGAGACCCAGTACTTC.

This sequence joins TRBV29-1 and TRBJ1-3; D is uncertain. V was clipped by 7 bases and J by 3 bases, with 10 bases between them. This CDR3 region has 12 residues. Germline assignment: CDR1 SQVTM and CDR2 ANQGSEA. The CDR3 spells CSARDGGNTIYF. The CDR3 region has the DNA TGCAGCGCCCGGGATGGTGGAAACACCATATATTTT.

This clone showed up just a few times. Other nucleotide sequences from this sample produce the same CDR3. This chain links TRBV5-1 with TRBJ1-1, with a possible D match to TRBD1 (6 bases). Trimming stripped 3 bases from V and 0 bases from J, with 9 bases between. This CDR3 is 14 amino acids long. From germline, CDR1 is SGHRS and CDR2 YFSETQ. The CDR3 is CASSSTGVNTEAFF. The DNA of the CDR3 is TGCGCCAGCAGCTCGACAGGAGTGAACACTGAAGCTTTCTTT.

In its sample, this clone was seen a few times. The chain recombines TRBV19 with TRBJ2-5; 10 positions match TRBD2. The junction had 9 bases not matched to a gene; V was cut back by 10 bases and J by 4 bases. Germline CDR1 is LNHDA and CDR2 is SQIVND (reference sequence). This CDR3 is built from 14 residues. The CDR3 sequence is CATSPGLARETQYF. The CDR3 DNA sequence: TGTGCCACCTCGCCGGGACTAGCGCGAGAGACCCAGTACTTC.

CDR3 nucleotides: TGTGCCAGTTCTCCGGGACAGGGATCTGGGGCCAACGTCCTGACTTTC. Protein: CASSPGQGSGANVLTF. The chain carries TRBV19 and TRBJ2-6, with TRBD1 matching 9 bases. Germline loops: CDR1 LNHDA, CDR2 SQIVND (reference sequence). The length of the CDR3 is 16 residues. V gave up 8 bases and J gave up 1 base; unmatched junction bases: 6. Supplemented by reference TRBV19 and TRBJ2-6, the full variable domain reads DGGITQSPKYLFRKEGQNVTLSCEQNLNHDAMYWYRQDPGQGLRLIYYSQIVNDFQKGDIAEGYSVSREKKESFPLTVTSAQKNPTAFYLCASSPGQGSGANVLTFGAGSRLTVL.

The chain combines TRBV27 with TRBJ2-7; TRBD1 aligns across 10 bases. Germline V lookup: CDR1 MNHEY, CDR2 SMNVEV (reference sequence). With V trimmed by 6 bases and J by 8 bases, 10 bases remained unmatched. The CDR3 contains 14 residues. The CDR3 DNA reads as TGTGCCAGCAGCCGTTCCGGGACAGGGGATAAGCAGTACTTC. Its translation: CASSRSGTGDKQYF.

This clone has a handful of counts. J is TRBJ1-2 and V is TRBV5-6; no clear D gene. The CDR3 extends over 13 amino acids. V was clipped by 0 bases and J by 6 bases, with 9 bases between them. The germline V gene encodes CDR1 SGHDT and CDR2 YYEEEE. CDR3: CASSLDRMDGYTF. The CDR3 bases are TGTGCCAGCAGCTTGGACAGAATGGATGGCTACACCTTC.

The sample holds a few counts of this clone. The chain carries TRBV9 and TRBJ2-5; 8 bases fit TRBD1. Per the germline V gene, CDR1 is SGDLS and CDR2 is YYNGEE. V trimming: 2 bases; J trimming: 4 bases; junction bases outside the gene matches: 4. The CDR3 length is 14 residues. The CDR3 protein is CASSVLGTGETQYF. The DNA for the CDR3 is TGTGCCAGCAGCGTCTTAGGGACAGGAGAGACCCAGTACTTC.

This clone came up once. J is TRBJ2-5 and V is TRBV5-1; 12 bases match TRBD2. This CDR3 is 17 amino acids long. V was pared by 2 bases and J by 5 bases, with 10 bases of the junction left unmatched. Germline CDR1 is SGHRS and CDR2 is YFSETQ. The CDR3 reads CASSFGLAGGTGETQYF. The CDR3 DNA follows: TGCGCCAGCAGCTTCGGTCTAGCGGGGGGGACCGGTGAGACCCAGTACTTC. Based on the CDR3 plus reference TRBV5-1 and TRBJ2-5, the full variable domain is KAGVTQTPRYLIKTRGQQVTLSCSPISGHRSVSWYQQTPGQGLQFLFEYFSETQRNKGNFPGRFSGRQFSNSRSEMNVSTLELGDSALYLCASSFGLAGGTGETQYFGPGTRLLVL.

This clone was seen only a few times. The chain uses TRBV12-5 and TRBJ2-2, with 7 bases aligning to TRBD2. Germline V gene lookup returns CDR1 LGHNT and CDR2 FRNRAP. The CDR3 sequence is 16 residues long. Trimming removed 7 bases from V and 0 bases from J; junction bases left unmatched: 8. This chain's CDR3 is CASVKWRGTNTGELFF. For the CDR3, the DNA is TGTGCTAGTGTGAAATGGCGGGGGACGAACACCGGGGAGCTGTTTTTT.

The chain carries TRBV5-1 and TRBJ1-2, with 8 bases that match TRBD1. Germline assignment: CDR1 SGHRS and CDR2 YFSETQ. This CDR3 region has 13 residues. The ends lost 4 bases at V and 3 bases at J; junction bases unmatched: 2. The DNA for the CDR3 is TGCGCCAGCAGCAAGGACAGGGACTATGGCTACACCTTC. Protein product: CASSKDRDYGYTF.

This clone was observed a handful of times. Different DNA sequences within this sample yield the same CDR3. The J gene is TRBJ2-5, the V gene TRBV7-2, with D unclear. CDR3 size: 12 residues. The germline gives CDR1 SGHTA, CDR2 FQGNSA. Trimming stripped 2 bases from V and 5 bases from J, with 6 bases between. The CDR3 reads CASSLSRETQYF. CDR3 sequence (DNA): TGTGCCAGCAGCTTATCGCGGGAGACCCAGTACTTC. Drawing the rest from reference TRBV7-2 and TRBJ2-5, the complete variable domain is GAGVSQSPSNKVTEKGKDVELRCDPISGHTALYWYRQSLGQGLEFLIYFQGNSAPDKSGLPSDRFSAERTGGSVSTLTIQRTQQEDSAVYLCASSLSRETQYFGPGTRLLVL.

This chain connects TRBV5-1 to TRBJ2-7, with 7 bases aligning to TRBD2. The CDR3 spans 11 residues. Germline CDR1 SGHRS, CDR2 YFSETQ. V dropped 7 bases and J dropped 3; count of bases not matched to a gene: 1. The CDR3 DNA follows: TGCGCCAGCGGGGAGGGCTACGAGCAGTACTTC. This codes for CASGEGYEQYF.

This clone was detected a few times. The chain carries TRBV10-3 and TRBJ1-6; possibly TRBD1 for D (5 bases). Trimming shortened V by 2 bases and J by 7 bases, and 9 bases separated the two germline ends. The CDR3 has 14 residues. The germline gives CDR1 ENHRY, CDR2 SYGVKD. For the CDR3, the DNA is TGTGCCATCAGTGAGCGGGGGGAAAATTCACCCCTCCACTTT. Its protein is CAISERGENSPLHF.

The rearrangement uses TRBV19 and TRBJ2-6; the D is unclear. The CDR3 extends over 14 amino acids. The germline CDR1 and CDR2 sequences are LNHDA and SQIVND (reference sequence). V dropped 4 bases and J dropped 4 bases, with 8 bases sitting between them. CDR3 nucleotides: TGTGCCAGTAGTACCCTGAGAGGGGCCAACGTCCTGACTTTC. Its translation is CASSTLRGANVLTF.